Here is one T cell receptor beta chain with its context. Trimming took off 7 bases at V and 0 bases at J, with 15 bases between the two ends. Germline V gene lookup returns CDR1 MDHEN and CDR2 SYDVKM. The CDR3 sequence is 15 residues long. Data came from immunoSEQ multiplex PCR; TCRdb stores just in-frame clones and leaves some out. This sample carries roughly 170,000 clones, about 72% of them seen once, and the ten largest clones take 17%. This sample was included in a study of blood T cell repertoires in COVID-19. The chain couples TRBV28 to TRBJ1-2, with a weak D call TRBD1 (6 bases). The source is a woman between 45 and 65 years old who had recovered from COVID-19. Sequencing was performed on PBMCs or T cells enriched from blood (not recorded which). The CDR3 loop reads CASTFTGGPNYGYTF. Written as DNA, the CDR3 is TGTGCCAGCACCTTTACGGGGGGGCCTAACTATGGCTACACCTTC.